The following is a TCR beta chain sequence with its context. The repertoire was sequenced with immunoSEQ multiplex PCR; TCRdb's copy has only in-frame clones and lacks some. Of 61,000 or so clones listed, just over 85% are singletons. From germline, CDR1 is SGHAT and CDR2 FQNNGV. V lost 3 bases and J lost 0, with 9 bases in between. The CDR3 totals 14 residues. The sample originates from a study of blood T cell repertoires in COVID-19. Turning to the study itself: Samples taken during acute and convalescent COVID-19 were collected in the United States, Italy and Spain.

The chain carries TRBV11-2 and TRBJ2-7; maybe TRBD2 (6 bases). Sequencing was carried out using peripheral blood. The source of this sequence is a woman of 80 years or more with active COVID-19. The CDR3 sequence is CASSFGGPSYEQYF. DNA for the CDR3: TGTGCCAGCAGCTTCGGAGGGCCCTCCTACGAGCAGTACTTC.